This T cell receptor (beta chain) appears in the sequencing data of a study of Graves' ophthalmopathy and Graves' hyperthyroidism. Germline V gene data show CDR1 as MNHNS and CDR2 as SASEGT. The CDR3 totals 13 residues. V gave up 10 bases and J gave up 1 base, with 13 bases separating them. TCR beta CDR3 regions were amplified from RNA transcripts. HTBI primers primed a first-round RT-PCR, and a second-round multiplex PCR followed. MiXCR, run by TCRdb on the multiplex PCR reads, gives a single entry per CDR3 protein. The sample lists 350,000 to 450,000 distinct CDR3 sequences; more than 20% were seen once.

The rearrangement joins TRBV6-1 to TRBJ1-1, with D possibly matching TRBD1 (6 bases). Sequencing input: peripheral blood. The TCR comes from a woman between 18 and 29 years old with stable Graves' hyperthyroidism. CDR3 nucleotides: TGTGCCATCACCCACAGGGAGAACACTGAAGCTTTCTTT. This codes for CAITHRENTEAFF.